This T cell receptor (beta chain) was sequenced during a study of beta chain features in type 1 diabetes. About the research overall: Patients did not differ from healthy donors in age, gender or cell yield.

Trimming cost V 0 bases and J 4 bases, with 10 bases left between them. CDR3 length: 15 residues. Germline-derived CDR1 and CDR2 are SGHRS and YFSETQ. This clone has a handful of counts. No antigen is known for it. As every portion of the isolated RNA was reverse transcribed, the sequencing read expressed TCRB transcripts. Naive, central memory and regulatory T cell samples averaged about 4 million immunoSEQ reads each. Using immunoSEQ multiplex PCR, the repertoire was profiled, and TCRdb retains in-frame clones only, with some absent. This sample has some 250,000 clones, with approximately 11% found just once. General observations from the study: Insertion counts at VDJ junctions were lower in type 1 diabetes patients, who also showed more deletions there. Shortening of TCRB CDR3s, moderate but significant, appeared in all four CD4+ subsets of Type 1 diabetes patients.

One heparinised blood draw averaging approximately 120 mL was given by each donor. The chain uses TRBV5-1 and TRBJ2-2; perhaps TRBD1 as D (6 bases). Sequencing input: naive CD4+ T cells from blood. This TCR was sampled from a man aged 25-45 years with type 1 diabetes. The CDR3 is CASSLETGSTGELFF. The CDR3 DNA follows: TGCGCCAGCAGCTTGGAAACAGGGAGCACCGGGGAGCTGTTTTTT.